The 21 T cell receptor beta chains given below trace back to one sample, sequenced in a study of identical twins. TCRdb re-analysed the 5' RACE reads in MiXCR, keeping a single row per CDR3 protein. The data contain about 450,000 distinct CDR3 sequences, about 18% of them singletons. The sequencing input was naive T cells sorted from blood. The receptors come from a man in his forties or fifties in good health.

The table lists this clonotype with a few counts. V usage is TRBV7-9 and J usage is TRBJ1-1; D not certain. Trimming removed 5 bases from V and 3 bases from J, with 13 bases in between. CDR3 length: 14 residues. In germline, CDR1 is SEHNR, CDR2 FQNEAQ (reference sequence). The CDR3 sequence is CASSGNSRYTEAFF. In DNA form, the CDR3 reads TGTGCCAGCAGCGGCAACTCGCGGTACACTGAAGCTTTCTTT.

This clonotype was counted between two and nine times. The rearrangement links TRBV4-3 to TRBJ1-4, with a tentative D call TRBD1 (6 bases). Germline CDR1 LGHNA, CDR2 YSLEER. The CDR3 extends over 15 amino acids. The V and J ends lost 1 base and 8 bases respectively, with 14 bases between them. CDR3 sequence reads: CASSQGRGVGEKLFF. CDR3 DNA sequence: TGCGCCAGCAGCCAAGGAAGGGGGGTTGGGGAAAAACTGTTTTTT.

The chain employs TRBV20-1 and TRBJ2-2; 7 nucleotides match TRBD2. After removal of 3 bases from V and 4 bases from J, the junction contained 8 bases not matched to a gene. CDR3 length equals 15 residues. Germline CDR1 reads DFQATT; CDR2 reads SNEGSKA (reference sequence). Here the CDR3 reads CSASGGGPSTGELFF. CDR3 bases: TGCAGTGCTAGCGGGGGAGGGCCGAGCACCGGGGAGCTGTTTTTT.

There are many counts of this clonotype. Here the CDR3 reads CASSLDRVTEAFF. The DNA for the CDR3 is TGTGCCAGCAGCCTAGACAGGGTCACTGAAGCTTTCTTT. The gene calls are TRBV6-1 and TRBJ1-1; TRBD1 agrees at 7 bases. Germline V lookup: CDR1 MNHNS, CDR2 SASEGT. J lost 4 bases, V lost 6 bases, and 5 bases had no gene match. The CDR3 spans 13 residues.

In its sample, this clonotype was seen many times. The genes are TRBV7-9 and TRBJ2-7; D is perhaps TRBD1 (5 bases). The CDR3 runs to 15 residues. CDR1 and CDR2 (germline): SEHNR, FQNEAQ (reference sequence). V was shortened by 5 bases and J by 2 bases, with 16 bases between the two germline ends. CDR3 coding DNA: TGTGCCAGCAGCCCTCCAGGGCAGCACACCTACGAGCAGTACTTC. Its translation is CASSPPGQHTYEQYF.

A few counts support this clonotype. The rearrangement links TRBV15 to TRBJ2-5; D may be TRBD1 or TRBD2 (5 bases each). Trimming shortened V by 1 base and J by 5 bases, and 11 bases separated the two germline ends. The CDR3 consists of 14 residues. Per germline, CDR1 LNHNV and CDR2 YYDKDF (reference sequence). CDR3 region: CATSRAGGWETQYF. As DNA, the CDR3 is TGTGCCACCAGCAGAGCTGGGGGTTGGGAGACCCAGTACTTC.

There are many counts of this clonotype. The chain carries TRBV5-1 and TRBJ2-2, with D possibly matching TRBD2 (6 bases). The CDR3 is made up of 16 amino acids. CDR1 and CDR2 from the germline V gene are SGHRS and YFSETQ. V was shortened by 4 bases and J by 6 bases, with 19 bases between the two germline ends. The CDR3 DNA reads TGCGCCAGCAGCGCCCCCGGGACTTCCCCTCCCGGGGAGCTGTTTTTT. Encoded protein: CASSAPGTSPPGELFF.

This sequence joins TRBV7-2 and TRBJ2-1, with 8 bases matching TRBD2. The CDR3 is 17 residues long. CDR1 is SGHTA, CDR2 FQGNSA, per germline. V shed 0 bases, J shed 1 base, and the junction held 5 bases outside the gene matches. The CDR3 spells CASSLAQAGVSYNEQFF. The CDR3 DNA reads TGTGCCAGCAGCTTAGCTCAAGCGGGAGTGTCCTACAATGAGCAGTTCTTC.

This clonotype was detected a few times. The chain carries TRBV5-1 and TRBJ2-5, with a weak D call TRBD1 (6 bases). Trimming took off 3 bases at V and 5 bases at J, with 20 bases between the two ends. This CDR3 is built from 16 residues. The germline V gene encodes CDR1 SGHRS and CDR2 YFSETQ. CDR3 region: CASSSQGRMGFETQYF. CDR3 DNA sequence: TGCGCCAGCAGCTCTCAGGGGAGAATGGGTTTCGAGACCCAGTACTTC.

This clonotype appeared many times. This sequence joins TRBV10-3 and TRBJ2-1; 16 nucleotides agree with TRBD2. With 6 bases clipped from V and 4 bases from J, the junction kept 6 bases outside the gene matches. The CDR3 loop spans 17 amino acids. Germline V gene sequence: CDR1 ENHRY, CDR2 SYGVKD. DNA of the CDR3: TGTGCCATCAGCGAGGGACTAGCGGGGGGGTTTTACAATGAGCAGTTCTTC. Protein sequence: CAISEGLAGGFYNEQFF.

This clonotype has a handful of counts. The chain joins TRBV11-2 to TRBJ2-4; D perhaps matches TRBD2 (6 bases). Germline V gene data show CDR1 as SGHAT and CDR2 as FQNNGV. The ends were cut back, 0 bases at V and 8 bases at J, with 23 bases in the middle. There are 18 residues in the CDR3. The CDR3 loop reads CASSLERMDGGNDHIQYF. CDR3 bases: TGTGCCAGCAGCTTAGAAAGAATGGACGGCGGGAATGATCACATTCAGTACTTC. Combining the CDR3 with reference TRBV11-2 and TRBJ2-4 gives the whole variable domain EAGVAQSPRYKIIEKRQSVAFWCNPISGHATLYWYQQILGQGPKLLIQFQNNGVVDDSQLPKDRFSAERLKGVDSTLKIQPAKLEDSAVYLCASSLERMDGGNDHIQYFGAGTRLSVL.

This clonotype was seen more than once but under ten times. The chain is built from TRBV3-1 and TRBJ2-4; D is uncertain. The CDR3 consists of 14 residues. V was clipped by 1 base and J by 2 bases, with 6 bases between them. Germline CDR1 is LGHDT and CDR2 is YNNKEL (reference sequence). The CDR3 sequence: CASSQAVSKNIQYF. Written as DNA, the CDR3 is TGTGCCAGCAGCCAAGCGGTCTCCAAAAACATTCAGTACTTC.

V usage is TRBV5-1 and J usage is TRBJ1-2; TRBD1 might be the D (6 bases). Trimming shortened V by 4 bases and J by 5 bases, and 18 bases separated the two germline ends. The CDR3 runs to 15 residues. CDR1 SGHRS and CDR2 YFSETQ come from the germline V gene. DNA of the CDR3: TGCGCCAGCAGCCTAAGCTCACAGGGTGGGTATGGCTACACCTTC. As protein: CASSLSSQGGYGYTF.

The chain is built from TRBV18 and TRBJ2-1; 7 bases line up with TRBD2. From germline, CDR1 is KGHSH and CDR2 LQKENI. The CDR3 length is 16 residues. Unmatched junction bases numbered 10, after V lost 1 base and J lost 7 bases. CDR3 residues: CASSPQRTSHRNEQFF. In DNA, the CDR3 is TGTGCCAGCTCACCACAAAGGACTAGTCACCGAAATGAGCAGTTCTTC.

This chain connects TRBV6-1 to TRBJ2-7, with 8 bases identical to TRBD1. The CDR3 runs to 14 residues. After removal of 5 bases from V and 3 bases from J, the junction contained 6 bases not matched to a gene. Germline V gives CDR1 MNHNS, CDR2 SASEGT. DNA of the CDR3: TGTGCCAGCAGTCCCCGGACAGGGATCTACGAGCAGTACTTC. Translation gives CASSPRTGIYEQYF.

The chain carries TRBV5-6 and TRBJ2-7, with D maybe TRBD1 (6 bases). Germline CDR1 SGHDT, CDR2 YYEEEE. Trimming shortened V by 3 bases and J by 0 bases, and 16 bases separated the two germline ends. The CDR3 extends over 16 amino acids. For the CDR3, the DNA is TGTGCCAGCAGCTCCAGCCGGGACACCTACTCCTACGAGCAGTACTTC. This translates into CASSSSRDTYSYEQYF. The full variable domain, its missing parts supplied by reference TRBV5-6 and TRBJ2-7, is DAGVTQSPTHLIKTRGQQVTLRCSPKSGHDTVSWYQQALGQGPQFIFQYYEEEERQRGNFPDRFSGHQFPNYSSELNVNALLLGDSALYLCASSSSRDTYSYEQYFGPGTRLTVT.

The chain links TRBV4-3 to TRBJ2-1; 11 positions match TRBD2. The CDR3 is 16 amino acids. Germline CDR1 and CDR2: LGHNA and YSLEER. After removal of 0 bases from V and 7 bases from J, the junction contained 5 bases not matched to a gene. The CDR3 nucleotides are TGCGCCAGCAGCCAAGAAAGACTAGCGGGACGGAATGAGCAGTTCTTC. The encoded protein is CASSQERLAGRNEQFF.

Only a few counts were recorded for this clonotype. The rearrangement uses TRBV20-1 and TRBJ2-3, with 13 positions matching TRBD2. Unmatched junction bases numbered 4, after V lost 3 bases and J lost 4 bases. CDR3 length: 15 amino acids. Germline V CDR1 and CDR2: DFQATT, SNEGSKA (reference sequence). The CDR3 here is CSARRTSGSSDTQYF. The CDR3 DNA follows: TGCAGTGCTAGGAGGACTAGCGGGAGCTCAGATACGCAGTATTTT.

Only a few counts were recorded for this clonotype. The rearrangement uses TRBV28 and TRBJ2-1, with 11 bases identical to TRBD2. In germline, CDR1 is MDHEN, CDR2 SYDVKM. The CDR3 spans 15 residues. The junction had 5 bases not matched to a gene; V was cut back by 5 bases and J by 5 bases. CDR3 DNA: TGTGCCAGCAGTCTTACTAGCGGGAGCCACAATGAGCAGTTCTTC. Translating gives CASSLTSGSHNEQFF.

The J gene is TRBJ2-3, the V gene TRBV29-1, with 8 bases identical to TRBD2. This CDR3 spans 15 amino acids. The trim removed 4 bases at V and 0 bases at J, leaving 6 bases unmatched. In germline, CDR1 is SQVTM, CDR2 ANQGSEA. The CDR3 sequence: CSVVRVAGSTDTQYF. The CDR3 DNA reads TGCAGCGTTGTAAGGGTAGCGGGGAGCACAGATACGCAGTATTTT.

The chain is built from TRBV24-1 and TRBJ2-3, with 7 positions matching TRBD1. V was pared by 4 bases and J by 6 bases, with 12 bases of the junction left unmatched. Germline V CDR1 and CDR2: KGHDR, SFDVKD. The CDR3 sequence is 16 residues long. CDR3 nucleotide sequence: TGTGCCACCAGTGAACCCTTGAGGGGGCTGGGTGATACGCAGTATTTT. This codes for CATSEPLRGLGDTQYF.